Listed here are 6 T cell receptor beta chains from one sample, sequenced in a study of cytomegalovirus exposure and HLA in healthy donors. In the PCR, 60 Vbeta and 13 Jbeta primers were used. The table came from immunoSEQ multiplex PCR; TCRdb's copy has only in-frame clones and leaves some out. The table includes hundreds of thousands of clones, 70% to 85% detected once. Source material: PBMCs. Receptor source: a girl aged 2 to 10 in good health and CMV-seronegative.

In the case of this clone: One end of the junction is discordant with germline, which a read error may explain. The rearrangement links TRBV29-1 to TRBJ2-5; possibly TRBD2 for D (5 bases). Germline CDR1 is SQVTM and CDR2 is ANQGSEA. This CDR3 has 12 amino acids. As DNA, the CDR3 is TGCGGCGTTGTGCTAGCCGGAGAGACCCAGTACTTC. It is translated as CGVVLAGETQYF.

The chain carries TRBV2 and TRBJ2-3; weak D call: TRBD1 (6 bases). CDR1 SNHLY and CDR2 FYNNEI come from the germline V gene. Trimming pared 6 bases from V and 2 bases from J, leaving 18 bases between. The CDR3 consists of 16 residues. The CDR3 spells CASREDEVGHTDTQYF. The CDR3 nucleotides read TGTGCCAGCAGGGAGGACGAGGTGGGACACACAGATACGCAGTATTTT.

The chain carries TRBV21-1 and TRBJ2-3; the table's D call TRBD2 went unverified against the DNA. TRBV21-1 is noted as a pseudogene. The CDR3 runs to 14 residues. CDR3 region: CASMLAGGTDTQYF. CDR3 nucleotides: TGTGCCAGCATGCTAGCGGGCGGCACAGATACGCAGTATTTT.

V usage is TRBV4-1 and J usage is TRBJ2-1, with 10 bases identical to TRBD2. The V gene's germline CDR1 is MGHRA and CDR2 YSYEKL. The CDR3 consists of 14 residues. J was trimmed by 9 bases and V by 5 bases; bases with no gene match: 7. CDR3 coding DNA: TGCGCCAGCAGCGTGAGCGGGGGGGCCTTTGAGCAGTTCTTC. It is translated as CASSVSGGAFEQFF.

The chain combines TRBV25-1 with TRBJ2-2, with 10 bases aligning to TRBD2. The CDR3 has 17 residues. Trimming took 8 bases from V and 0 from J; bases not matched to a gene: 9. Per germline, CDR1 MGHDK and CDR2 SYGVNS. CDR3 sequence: CASREREGRSNTGELFF. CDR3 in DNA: TGTGCCAGCCGGGAGCGGGAGGGCCGGTCGAACACCGGGGAGCTGTTTTTT.

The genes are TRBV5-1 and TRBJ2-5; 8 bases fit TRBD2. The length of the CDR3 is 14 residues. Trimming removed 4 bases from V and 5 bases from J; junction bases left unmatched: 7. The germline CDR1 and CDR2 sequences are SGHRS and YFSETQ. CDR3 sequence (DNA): TGCGCCAGCAGCCGAGCAGCGGGAGAGGAGACCCAGTACTTC. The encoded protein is CASSRAAGEETQYF.